Following are 8 T cell receptor beta chains from one sample sequenced in a study of blood T cell repertoires in COVID-19. Profiled with immunoSEQ multiplex PCR; TCRdb holds only in-frame clones, not every one. Of 360,000 or so clones in the sample, about 88% were seen once. Sequencing used PBMCs or T cells enriched from blood (not recorded which). These receptor sequences come from a woman in her 30s who had been exposed to COVID-19.

This chain links TRBV28 with TRBJ2-7; 7 nucleotides line up with TRBD1. V trimming: 6 bases; J trimming: 0 bases; junction bases outside the gene matches: 5. CDR1 and CDR2 (germline): MDHEN, SYDVKM. The CDR3 is 14 amino acids. CDR3 loop: CASSPGQSSYEQYF. The CDR3 nucleotides are TGTGCCAGCAGCCCGGGACAGTCCTCCTACGAGCAGTACTTC.

This clone showed up just a few times. CDR3 DNA: TGTGCCAGCAGCCCCCGTGCCGGGACACCTAACACTGAAGCTTTCTTT. Amino acid sequence: CASSPRAGTPNTEAFF. V and J are TRBV11-3 and TRBJ1-1, with a possible D match to TRBD1 (6 bases). CDR3 length equals 16 residues. Germline-derived CDR1 and CDR2 are SGHNT and YENEEA. V lost 5 bases to trimming and J lost 2 bases, with 18 bases between them.

J is TRBJ1-1 and V is TRBV3-1 (or the pseudogene TRBV3-2); 8 nucleotides align to TRBD1. V lost 4 bases, J lost 5 bases, and 3 bases stayed unmatched. This CDR3 comprises 13 residues. CDR1 is LGHDT and CDR2 is YNNKEL in the germline V gene (reference sequence). DNA for the CDR3: TGTGCCAGCAGCCGGACAGGGCCAACTGAAGCTTTCTTT. It specifies CASSRTGPTEAFF.

The chain links TRBV14 to TRBJ1-2; D perhaps matches TRBD1 (6 bases). The CDR3 extends over 17 amino acids. V dropped 9 bases and J dropped 3 bases, with 26 bases sitting between them. Germline V CDR1 and CDR2: SGHDN, FVKESK. CDR3 sequence reads: CASTNRDLLLPDYGYTF. CDR3 bases: TGTGCCAGTACGAACAGGGACCTGCTTCTCCCTGACTATGGCTACACCTTC. Full variable domain (missing parts from reference TRBV14 and TRBJ1-2): EAGVTQFPSHSVIEKGQTVTLRCDPISGHDNLYWYRRVMGKEIKFLLHFVKESKQDESGMPNNRFLAERTGGTYSTLKVQPAELEDSGVYFCASTNRDLLLPDYGYTFGSGTRLTVV.

The chain combines TRBV5-1 with TRBJ2-1; D may be TRBD1 (6 bases). V lost 2 bases and J lost 2, with 8 bases in between. The CDR3 runs to 14 residues. The V gene's germline CDR1 is SGHRS and CDR2 YFSETQ. Here the CDR3 reads CASSLTGTYNEQFF. CDR3 nucleotides: TGCGCCAGCAGCTTAACAGGGACCTACAATGAGCAGTTCTTC. Variable domain in full (rest from reference TRBV5-1 and TRBJ2-1): KAGVTQTPRYLIKTRGQQVTLSCSPISGHRSVSWYQQTPGQGLQFLFEYFSETQRNKGNFPGRFSGRQFSNSRSEMNVSTLELGDSALYLCASSLTGTYNEQFFGPGTRLTVL.

The chain is built from TRBV21-1 and TRBJ2-2; TRBD1 is the table's D call, not checked against the DNA. TRBV21-1 is a pseudogene locus. This CDR3 has 16 residues. The CDR3 region is CASSPPQGAVTGELFF. CDR3 coding DNA: TGTGCCAGCAGCCCACCCCAGGGGGCGGTCACCGGGGAGCTGTTTTTT.

The chain links TRBV2 to TRBJ2-1; D possibly corresponds to TRBD1 (7 bases). The CDR3 covers 15 residues. V was cut by 4 bases and J by 7 bases, with 17 bases left in between. Per germline, CDR1 SNHLY and CDR2 FYNNEI. The CDR3 loop is CASSVRQGLENEQFF. The CDR3 DNA reads as TGTGCCAGCAGTGTAAGACAGGGACTTGAGAATGAGCAGTTCTTC.

The V and J genes are TRBV27 and TRBJ1-2; D possibly corresponds to TRBD1 (6 bases). Trimming shortened V by 4 bases and J by 3 bases, and 6 bases separated the two germline ends. Per germline, CDR1 MNHEY and CDR2 SMNVEV (reference sequence). This CDR3 contains 12 residues. The CDR3 protein is CASSSGDYGYTF. The CDR3 DNA follows: TGTGCCAGCAGTTCAGGGGACTATGGCTACACCTTC.